These T cell receptor beta chains were read from a single sample in a study of graft-versus-host responses after intestinal transplantation. Profiling relied on immunoSEQ multiplex PCR, and the TCRdb table lists in-frame clones only, not all of them. The data hold approximately 99,000 clones, with roughly nine tenths observed a single time. Their antigen targets remain unknown. Here the sequenced sample was unstimulated CD4+ T cells sorted from spleen or lymph node cells, taken before transplant. These receptors were taken from a human donor who was the organ donor for an intestinal transplant. Each CDR3 is given without its conserved first and last residue. Each record gives: CDR3 protein, D gene, J gene, V gene. D genes are given only for firm matches.

CDR3 protein: ASSGVGTGTNSPLH
D gene: TRBD1
J gene: TRBJ1-6
V gene: TRBV9

CDR3 protein: ASSLDGTGGETQY
D gene: TRBD1
J gene: TRBJ2-5
V gene: TRBV7-9

CDR3 protein: AWAQGLFMNTEAF
D gene: .
J gene: TRBJ1-1
V gene: TRBV30

CDR3 protein: ASSLGQGIYGYT
D gene: TRBD1
J gene: TRBJ1-2
V gene: TRBV7-2

CDR3 protein: ASSFGGDTDTQY
D gene: .
J gene: TRBJ2-3
V gene: TRBV5-4

CDR3 protein: ASSHTSGTSGGRSYNEQF
D gene: TRBD2
J gene: TRBJ2-1
V gene: TRBV4-1

CDR3 protein: ATSRGRDTHQPQH
D gene: .
J gene: TRBJ1-5
V gene: TRBV15

CDR3 protein: ASSLGQKETQY
D gene: .
J gene: TRBJ2-5
V gene: TRBV7-2

CDR3 protein: ASTGTGEEKLF
D gene: TRBD1
J gene: TRBJ1-4
V gene: TRBV23-1

CDR3 protein: ASTPDSFYEQY
D gene: .
J gene: TRBJ2-7
V gene: TRBV5-1

CDR3 protein: ASSVDKLKNEKLF
D gene: .
J gene: TRBJ1-4
V gene: TRBV7-2